This TCR beta chain was sequenced during a study of shared T cell receptors in the human thymus. V trimming: 1 base; J trimming: 6 bases; junction bases outside the gene matches: 5. The CDR3 has 15 residues. The germline V gene encodes CDR1 PRHDT and CDR2 FYEKMQ (reference sequence). The repertoire was sequenced with immunoSEQ multiplex PCR; TCRdb's copy has only in-frame clones and lacks some. The sample has 550,000 to 800,000 clones, 80% to 90% seen once; the top ten hold roughly 0.01%. The sample was also linked to a second study, of human thymus T cells. That work adds: Resections from corrective heart surgery supplied the thymus tissue. What related research reported was that thymic repertoires overlapped highly among unrelated individuals.

The chain employs TRBV13 and TRBJ1-2; TRBD1 matches at 10 bases. The specimen was thymocytes. The clonotype was recovered from a girl under three years old with a congenital heart defect. For the CDR3, the DNA is TGTGCCAGCAGCTTAGTAGGGACAGGGGTCGATGGCTACACCTTC. Translating it yields CASSLVGTGVDGYTF.